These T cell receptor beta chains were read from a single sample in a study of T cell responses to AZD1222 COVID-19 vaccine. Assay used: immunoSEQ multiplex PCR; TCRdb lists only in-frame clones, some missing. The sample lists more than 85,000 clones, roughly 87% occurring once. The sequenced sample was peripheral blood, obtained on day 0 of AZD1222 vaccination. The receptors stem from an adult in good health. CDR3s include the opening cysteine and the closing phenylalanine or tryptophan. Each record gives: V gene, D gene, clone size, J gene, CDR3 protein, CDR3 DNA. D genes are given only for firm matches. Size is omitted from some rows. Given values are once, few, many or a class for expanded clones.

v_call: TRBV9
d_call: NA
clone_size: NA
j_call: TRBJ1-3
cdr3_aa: CAVDPGRIRGNTIYF
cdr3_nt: TGTGCCGTCGACCCAGGAAGAATAAGAGGAAACACCATATATTTT

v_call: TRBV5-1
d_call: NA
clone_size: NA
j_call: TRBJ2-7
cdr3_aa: CASSLGLSGPNSYEQYF
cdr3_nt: TGCGCCAGCAGCTTGGGTCTCAGCGGGCCCAACTCCTACGAGCAGTACTTC

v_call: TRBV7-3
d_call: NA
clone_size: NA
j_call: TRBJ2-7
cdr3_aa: CASSLGNSYEQYF
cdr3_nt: TGTGCCAGCAGCTTAGGGAACTCCTACGAGCAGTACTTC

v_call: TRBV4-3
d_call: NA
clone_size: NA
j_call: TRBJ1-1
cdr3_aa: CASTTVGPGNTEAFF
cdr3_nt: TGCGCCAGCACTACAGTTGGGCCGGGAAACACTGAAGCTTTCTTT

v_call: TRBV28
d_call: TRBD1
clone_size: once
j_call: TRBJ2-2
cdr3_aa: CASRRTGGTGELFF
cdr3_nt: TGTGCCAGCAGGAGGACAGGGGGCACCGGGGAGCTGTTTTTT

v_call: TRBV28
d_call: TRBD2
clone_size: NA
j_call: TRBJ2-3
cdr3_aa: CASSLPPYSGKTDTQYF
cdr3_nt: TGTGCCAGCAGTTTACCGCCCTATAGCGGGAAGACAGATACGCAGTATTTT

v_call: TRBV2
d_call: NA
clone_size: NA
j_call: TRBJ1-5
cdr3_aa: CASTFISNQPQHF
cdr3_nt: TGTGCCAGCACATTTATTAGCAATCAGCCCCAGCATTTT

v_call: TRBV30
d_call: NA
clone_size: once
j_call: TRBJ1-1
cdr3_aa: CAWSSARNTEAFF
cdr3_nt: TGTGCCTGGAGCTCTGCCCGGAACACTGAAGCTTTCTTT

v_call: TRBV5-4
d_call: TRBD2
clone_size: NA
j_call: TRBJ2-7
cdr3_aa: CASSFGGLAGTSYEQYF
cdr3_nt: TGTGCCAGCAGCTTCGGGGGACTAGCGGGAACCTCCTACGAGCAGTACTTC

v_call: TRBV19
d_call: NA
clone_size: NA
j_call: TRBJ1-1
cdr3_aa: CASISSGATEAFF
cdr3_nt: TGTGCCAGTATATCCTCAGGGGCCACTGAAGCTTTCTTT

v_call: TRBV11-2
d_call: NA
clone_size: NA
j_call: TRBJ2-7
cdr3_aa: CASSLGFRSEQYF
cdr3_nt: TGTGCCAGCAGCTTGGGTTTCAGGTCCGAGCAGTACTTC

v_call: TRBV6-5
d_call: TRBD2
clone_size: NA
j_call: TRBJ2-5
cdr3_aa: CASISLGAGVETQYF
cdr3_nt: TGTGCCAGCATCTCGCTGGGAGCGGGGGTAGAGACCCAGTACTTC

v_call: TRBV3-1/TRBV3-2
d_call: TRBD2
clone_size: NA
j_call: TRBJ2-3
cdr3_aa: CASSQGLAGADTQYF
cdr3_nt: TGTGCCAGCAGCCAGGGACTAGCGGGAGCAGATACGCAGTATTTT

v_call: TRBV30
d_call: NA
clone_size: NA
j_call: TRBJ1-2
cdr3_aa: CAWSSQMYGYTF
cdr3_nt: TGTGCCTGGAGCTCACAAATGTATGGCTACACCTTC

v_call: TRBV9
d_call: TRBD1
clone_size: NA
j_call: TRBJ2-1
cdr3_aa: CASSPGTGTAEQFF
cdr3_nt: TGTGCCAGCAGCCCCGGGACAGGGACGGCTGAGCAGTTCTTC

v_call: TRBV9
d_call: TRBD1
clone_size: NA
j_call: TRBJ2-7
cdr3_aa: CASSVGTGLLSYEQYF
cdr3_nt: TGTGCCAGCAGCGTAGGGACAGGGTTATTATCCTACGAGCAGTACTTC

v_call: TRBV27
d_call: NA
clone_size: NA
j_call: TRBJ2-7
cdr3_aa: CASSSVSRVSEQYF
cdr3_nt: TGTGCCAGCAGTTCCGTTAGTAGGGTCTCCGAGCAGTACTTC

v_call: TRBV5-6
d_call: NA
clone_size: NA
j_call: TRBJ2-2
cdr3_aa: CASRRLGRTGELFF
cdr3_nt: TGTGCCAGCAGACGACTAGGACGCACCGGGGAGCTGTTTTTT

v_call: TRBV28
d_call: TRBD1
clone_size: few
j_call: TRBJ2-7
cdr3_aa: CASSPSDRTGVFEQYF
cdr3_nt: TGTGCCAGCAGTCCTTCTGATAGGACAGGGGTTTTCGAGCAGTACTTC

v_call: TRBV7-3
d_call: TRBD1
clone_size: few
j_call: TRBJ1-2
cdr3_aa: CASSLWGGGQGSGGYTF
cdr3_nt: TGTGCCAGCAGCTTATGGGGTGGGGGACAGGGATCGGGTGGCTACACCTTC

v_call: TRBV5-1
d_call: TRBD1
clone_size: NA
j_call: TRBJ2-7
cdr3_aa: CASSSGTAYEQYF
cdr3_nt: TGCGCCAGCAGCTCCGGGACAGCCTACGAGCAGTACTTC

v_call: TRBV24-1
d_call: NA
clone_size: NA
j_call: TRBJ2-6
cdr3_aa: CATSDPPGPSGANVLTF
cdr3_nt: TGTGCCACCAGTGACCCCCCGGGACCCTCTGGGGCCAACGTCCTGACTTTC

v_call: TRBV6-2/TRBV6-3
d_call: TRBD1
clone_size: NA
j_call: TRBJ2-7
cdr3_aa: CASSYWPLGTVGDEQYF
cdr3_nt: TGTGCCAGCAGTTACTGGCCCCTCGGGACAGTGGGGGACGAGCAGTACTTC

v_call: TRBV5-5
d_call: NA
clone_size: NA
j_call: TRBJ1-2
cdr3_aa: CASSFSGTDAIYGYTF
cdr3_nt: TGTGCCAGCAGCTTCTCCGGGACGGACGCCATCTATGGCTACACCTTC

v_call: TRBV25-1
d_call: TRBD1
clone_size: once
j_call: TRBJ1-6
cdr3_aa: CASSPWTGNNSPLHF
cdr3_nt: TGTGCCAGCAGCCCCTGGACAGGGAATAATTCACCCCTCCACTTT

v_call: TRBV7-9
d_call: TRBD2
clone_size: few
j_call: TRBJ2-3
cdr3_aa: CASSSLGGGAGDTQYF
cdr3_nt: TGTGCCAGCAGCTCCCTCGGCGGGGGGGCCGGAGATACGCAGTATTTT

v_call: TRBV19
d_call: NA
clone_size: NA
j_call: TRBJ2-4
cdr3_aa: CASSYRTPDLAKNIQYF
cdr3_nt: TGTGCCAGTAGTTACCGGACGCCAGATCTAGCCAAAAACATTCAGTACTTC

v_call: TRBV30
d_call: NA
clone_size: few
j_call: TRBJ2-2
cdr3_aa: CAWRRLANTGELFF
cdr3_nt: TGTGCCTGGCGGAGGCTCGCGAACACCGGGGAGCTGTTTTTT

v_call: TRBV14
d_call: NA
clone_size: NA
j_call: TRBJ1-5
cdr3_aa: CASSQGEGPQHF
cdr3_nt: TGTGCCAGCAGCCAAGGGGAAGGCCCCCAGCATTTT

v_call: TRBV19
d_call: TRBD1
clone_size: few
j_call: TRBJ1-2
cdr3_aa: CASSATGGVELYTF
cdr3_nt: TGTGCCAGTAGTGCGACAGGGGGCGTAGAACTCTACACCTTC

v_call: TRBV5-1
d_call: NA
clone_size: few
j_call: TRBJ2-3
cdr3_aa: CASTQEPSTDTQYF
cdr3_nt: TGCGCCAGCACCCAAGAGCCTAGCACAGATACGCAGTATTTT

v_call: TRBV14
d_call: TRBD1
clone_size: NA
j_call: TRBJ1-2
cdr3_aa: CASSQTGGVYGYTF
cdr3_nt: TGTGCCAGCAGCCAGACAGGGGGCGTCTATGGCTACACCTTC

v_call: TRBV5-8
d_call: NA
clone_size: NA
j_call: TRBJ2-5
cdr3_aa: CASRGRPSQETQYF
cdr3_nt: TGTGCCAGCAGGGGAAGGCCCTCCCAAGAGACCCAGTACTTC

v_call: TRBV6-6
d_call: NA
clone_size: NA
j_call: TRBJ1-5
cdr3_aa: CASSESHSNQPQHF
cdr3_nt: TGTGCCAGCAGCGAGAGTCATAGCAATCAGCCCCAGCATTTT

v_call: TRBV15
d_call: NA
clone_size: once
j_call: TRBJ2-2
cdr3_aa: CATATGANTGELFF
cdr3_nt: TGTGCCACAGCGACGGGCGCGAACACCGGGGAGCTGTTTTTT

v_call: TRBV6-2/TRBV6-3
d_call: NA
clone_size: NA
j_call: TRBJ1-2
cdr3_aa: CASSITGQSYGYTF
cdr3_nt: TGTGCCAGCAGCATAACAGGACAGTCCTATGGCTACACCTTC

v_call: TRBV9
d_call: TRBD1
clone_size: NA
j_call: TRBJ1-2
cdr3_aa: CASRYGQVDNYGYTF
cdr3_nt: TGTGCCAGCAGGTACGGACAGGTCGATAACTATGGCTACACCTTC

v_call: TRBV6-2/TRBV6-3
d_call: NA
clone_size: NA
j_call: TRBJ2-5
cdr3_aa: CASSYFGGKETQYF
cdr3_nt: TGTGCCAGCAGTTACTTCGGGGGTAAAGAGACCCAGTACTTC

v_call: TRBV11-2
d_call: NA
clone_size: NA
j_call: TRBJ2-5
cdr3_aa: CASSLDRGGETQYF
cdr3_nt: TGTGCCAGCAGCTTAGACAGGGGAGGAGAGACCCAGTACTTC

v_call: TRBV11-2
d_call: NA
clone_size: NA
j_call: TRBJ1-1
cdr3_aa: CASSLGRDNTEAFF
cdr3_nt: TGTGCCAGCAGCTTAGGCAGGGATAACACTGAAGCTTTCTTT

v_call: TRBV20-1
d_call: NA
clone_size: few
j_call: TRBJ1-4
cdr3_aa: CSVPGAEKLFF
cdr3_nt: TGCAGTGTTCCGGGGGCGGAAAAACTGTTTTTT

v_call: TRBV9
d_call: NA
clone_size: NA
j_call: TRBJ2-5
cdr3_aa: CASSVGPDLAETQYF
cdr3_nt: TGTGCCAGCAGCGTAGGACCCGACCTGGCAGAGACCCAGTACTTC

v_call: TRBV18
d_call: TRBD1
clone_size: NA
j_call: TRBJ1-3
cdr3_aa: CASSPKQGALSGNTIYF
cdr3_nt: TGTGCCAGCTCCCCGAAACAGGGGGCGCTTTCCGGAAACACCATATATTTT

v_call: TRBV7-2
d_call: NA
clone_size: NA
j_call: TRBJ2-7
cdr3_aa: CASSSTSYEQYF
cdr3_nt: TGTGCCAGCAGCTCGACATCCTACGAGCAGTACTTC

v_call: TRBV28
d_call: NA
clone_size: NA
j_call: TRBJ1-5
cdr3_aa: CASLWGAYRYSNQPQHF
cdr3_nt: TGTGCCAGCTTATGGGGGGCCTACAGATATAGCAATCAGCCCCAGCATTTT

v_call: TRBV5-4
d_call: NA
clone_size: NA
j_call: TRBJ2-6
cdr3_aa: CASSLTGANVLTF
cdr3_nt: TGTGCCAGCAGCTTGACCGGGGCCAACGTCCTGACTTTC

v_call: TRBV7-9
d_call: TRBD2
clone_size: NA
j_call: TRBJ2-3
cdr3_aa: CASSSTSGVLSTDTQYF
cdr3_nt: TGTGCCAGCAGCTCGACTAGCGGGGTTCTCTCGACAGATACGCAGTATTTT

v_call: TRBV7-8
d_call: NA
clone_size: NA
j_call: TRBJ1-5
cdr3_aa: CASSPGGGFNQPQHF
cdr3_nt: TGTGCCAGCAGCCCCGGAGGGGGATTCAATCAGCCCCAGCATTTT

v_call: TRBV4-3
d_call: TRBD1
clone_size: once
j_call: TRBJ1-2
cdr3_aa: CASSDSGTGGRNYGYTF
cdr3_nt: TGCGCCAGCAGCGATTCCGGGACAGGGGGGCGTAACTATGGCTACACCTTC

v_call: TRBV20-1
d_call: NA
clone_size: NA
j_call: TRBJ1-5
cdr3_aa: CSARADQPQHF
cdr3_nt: TGCAGTGCTAGAGCTGATCAGCCCCAGCATTTT

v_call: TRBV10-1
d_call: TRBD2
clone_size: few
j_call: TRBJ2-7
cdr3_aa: CASSERLAGRAEQYF
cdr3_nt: TGCGCCAGCAGTGAAAGACTAGCGGGGAGAGCCGAGCAGTACTTC

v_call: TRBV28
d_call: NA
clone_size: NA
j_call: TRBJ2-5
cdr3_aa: CASSLSPGQQEETQYF
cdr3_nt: TGTGCCAGCAGTTTATCCCCCGGACAGCAGGAGGAGACCCAGTACTTC

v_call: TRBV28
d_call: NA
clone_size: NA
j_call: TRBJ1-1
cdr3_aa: CASSLTEAFF
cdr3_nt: TGTGCCAGCAGCCTCACAGAAGCTTTCTTT

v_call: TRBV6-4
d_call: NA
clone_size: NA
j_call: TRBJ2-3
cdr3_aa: CASSADGAGADTQYF
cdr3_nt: TGTGCCAGCAGTGCCGATGGGGCAGGCGCAGATACGCAGTATTTT

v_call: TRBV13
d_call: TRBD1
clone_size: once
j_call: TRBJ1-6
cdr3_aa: CASSTSTGGNSPLHF
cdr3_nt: TGTGCCAGCAGCACCAGTACAGGGGGAAATTCACCCCTCCACTTT